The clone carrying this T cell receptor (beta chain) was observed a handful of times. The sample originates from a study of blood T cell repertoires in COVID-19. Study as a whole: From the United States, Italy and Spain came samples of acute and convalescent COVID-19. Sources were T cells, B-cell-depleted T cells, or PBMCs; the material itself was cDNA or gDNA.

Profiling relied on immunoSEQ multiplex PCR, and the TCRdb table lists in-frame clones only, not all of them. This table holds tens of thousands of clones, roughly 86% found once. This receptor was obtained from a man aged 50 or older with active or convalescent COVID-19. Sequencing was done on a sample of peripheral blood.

CDR3 DNA sequence: TGTGCAAGTCGCCTTTCTACCGGGACAGGGGGCTGGAATCAGCCCCAGCATTTT. Residues: CASRLSTGTGGWNQPQHF. The chain links TRBV12-2 to TRBJ1-5; the D segment call TRBD1 is taken from the table without a DNA check. TRBV12-2 is designated a pseudogene. This CDR3 has 18 amino acids.